This TCR beta chain was identified in a study of blood T cell repertoires in COVID-19 (dated by TCRdb to 2018 to 2020). About the full investigation: The collaborator samples originated in the United States, Italy and Spain and spanned the acute and convalescent phases of COVID-19. Where available, HLA class I and class II types were taken from metadata supplied by the sample provider and were not determined by assay-based typing. The material from the prospective study consisted of cDNA or gDNA derived from T cells, B-cell-depleted T cells, or PBMCs. Samples came from the ongoing ImmuneRACE study (first 160 participants) plus 1,254 subjects from 6 global collaborators. The repertoires were released in a freely available public database meant as a resource for research on the immune response to SARS-CoV-2. A de-identified subject ID, COVID-19 status, age in years and sex were almost always included in the sample metadata. The dataset comprised deeply sampled blood TCRbeta repertoires from subjects exposed to, actively infected with, or recovered from COVID-19. On the study overall, not on this receptor specifically: How much clinical and demographic metadata was included differed by source and by participant, and the metadata was provided uncurated.

Notes on this clone: No antigen is known for it. Base-call qualities are not available, and no considerably larger clone is one nucleotide away. The sample carries other DNA sequences with the same CDR3.

The collaborating institutions used their own protocols to collect whole blood in K2EDTA tubes. For TCRbeta analysis, collaborators shipped samples in one of three forms: frozen whole blood, isolated PBMCs, or DNA extracted from either of those sample types. TCRbeta CDR3 regions were amplified from genomic DNA by means of the immunoSEQ Assay, a bias-controlled multiplex PCR. On the authors' methods: Within the assay, amplification of reference gene primers was used to estimate how many nucleated cells each sample contained. To quantify the absolute abundance of each unique TCRbeta CDR3 rearrangement, sequence reads were collapsed and filtered. Productive Simpson clonality was computed per sample as the square root of Simpson's diversity index over productive rearrangements. TCRdb stores this immuneACCESS table with in-frame sequences only. Part of the clones is absent; in the studies checked, under half of the shortfall reflects unresolved V genes, and no reason is known for the rest. Clone size and V and J calls were adopted from that table, with D and trimming inferred from the DNA. This sample gives 70,000 to 80,000 clones in total; roughly 90% of them show up just once. Of the sample, more than 5.5% falls within the top ten clones.

The origin of this receptor is a woman between 50 and 59 years old with acute or convalescent COVID-19. Sequencing used peripheral blood.

The CDR3 in this case is CASALLLGTEKYSNQPQHF. The DNA is as follows: TGTGCTAGTGCCTTACTTCTCGGGACAGAGAAATATAGCAATCAGCCCCAGCATTTT. In this chain, TRBV12-5 is recombined with TRBJ1-5; 7 nucleotides in the junction match TRBD1. V loses 7 bases at its end and J loses 0 bases; junction bases beyond the gene matches: 18. CDR1 and CDR2 (LGHNT, FRNRAP) derive from the germline V gene. CDR3 length: 19 amino acids, cysteine to phenylalanine. The DNA shown is the 57-base CDR3, in frame from base 1. Where the CDR3 stops, the reference TRBV12-5 and TRBJ1-5 genes take over; the full variable domain is DARVTQTPRHKVTEMGQEVTMRCQPILGHNTVFWYRQTMMQGLELLAYFRNRAPLDDSGMPKDRFSAEMPDATLATLKIQPSEPRDSAVYFCASALLLGTEKYSNQPQHFGDGTRLSIL.